These 23 T cell receptor beta chains originate from one sample sequenced in a study of blood T cell repertoires in COVID-19. The table came from immunoSEQ multiplex PCR; TCRdb's copy has only in-frame clones and leaves some out. This table has almost 300,000 clones, around 86% appearing once. Sequencing was done on a sample of peripheral blood. These receptors all come from a man aged 70 or older with acute or convalescent COVID-19.

The chain recombines TRBV10-3 with TRBJ1-4, with 8 bases fitting TRBD1. Germline CDR1 and CDR2: ENHRY and SYGVKD. This CDR3 is built from 14 residues. J gave up 6 bases and V 6 bases, and 6 bases lay outside the gene matches. The chain's CDR3 is CAIRADRGHEKLFF. Here the CDR3 DNA reads TGTGCCATCAGGGCAGACAGGGGCCATGAAAAACTGTTTTTT.

V is TRBV5-1 and J is TRBJ2-4; a weak D match, TRBD1 (5 bases). Germline V gene sequence: CDR1 SGHRS, CDR2 YFSETQ. The V end lost 4 bases, the J end lost 8 bases, and 16 bases lay between the germline ends. This CDR3 region has 14 residues. CDR3 in amino acids: CASSPDQGLHIQYF. The CDR3, as DNA: TGCGCCAGCAGCCCAGATCAGGGTTTACACATTCAGTACTTC.

The CDR3 bases are TGTGCCAGCAGCCAAGTACAGGGGGACGTTAAAGAGACCCAGTACTTC. It codes for CASSQVQGDVKETQYF. The chain is built from TRBV4-2 and TRBJ2-5; 8 nucleotides match TRBD1. Per the germline V gene, CDR1 is LGHNA and CDR2 is YNFKEQ. Trimming took 1 base from V and 3 from J; bases not matched to a gene: 7. The CDR3 has 16 amino acids.

The chain employs TRBV18 and TRBJ2-4, with 9 bases matching TRBD1. The CDR3 spans 17 residues. V lost 6 bases, J lost 2 bases, and 11 bases stayed unmatched. Germline lookup yields CDR1 KGHSH and CDR2 LQKENI. CDR3 bases: TGTGCCAGCTCTCTCAATCCGGGACAGGGAACCAAAAACATTCAGTACTTC. Translated: CASSLNPGQGTKNIQYF.

This rearrangement joins TRBV4-3 to TRBJ1-1; no firm D call. CDR1 and CDR2 from the germline V gene are LGHNA and YSLEER. This CDR3 is 17 amino acids long. V was cut by 1 base and J by 0 bases, with 15 bases left in between. The CDR3 DNA reads as TGCGCCAGCAGCCAAGCCCCCCATCGGGGTATGAACACTGAAGCTTTCTTT. This sequence encodes CASSQAPHRGMNTEAFF.

Only one count was recorded for this clone. The rearrangement links TRBV7-3 to TRBJ2-3, with 8 bases matching TRBD1. The germline gives CDR1 SGHTA, CDR2 FQGTGA. Trimming cost V 5 bases and J 2 bases; bases outside gene matches: 6. The CDR3 is 15 residues long. CDR3 loop: CASSASTGVTDTQYF. The CDR3 DNA follows: TGTGCCAGCAGCGCCTCGACAGGGGTCACAGATACGCAGTATTTT.

The chain is built from TRBV28 and TRBJ2-5; 10 bases fit TRBD1. Looked up from germline, CDR1 is MDHEN and CDR2 is SYDVKM. Germline trimming cut 5 bases from V and 9 bases from J; bases unmatched to any gene: 9. The CDR3 sequence is 14 residues long. CDR3 residues: CASSERQGALAQYF. In nucleotides, the CDR3 is TGTGCCAGCAGTGAGAGACAGGGGGCGCTGGCCCAGTACTTC.

The gene calls are TRBV18 and TRBJ1-2; 8 bases are a match to TRBD1. J lost 4 bases, V lost 3 bases, and 7 bases had no gene match. Germline V gene sequence: CDR1 KGHSH, CDR2 LQKENI. CDR3 length equals 15 residues. The CDR3 bases are TGTGCCAGCTCACCTACAGGGGGGGGTAGCTATGGCTACACCTTC. It is translated as CASSPTGGGSYGYTF.

The chain has TRBV6-5 and TRBJ1-2, with 8 bases identical to TRBD1. This CDR3 region has 13 residues. Germline V gene data show CDR1 as MNHEY and CDR2 as SVGAGI. The junction had 6 bases not matched to a gene; V was cut back by 6 bases and J by 6 bases. The CDR3 loop is CASSAGGFNGYTF. The CDR3 DNA reads as TGTGCCAGCAGCGCAGGGGGCTTTAATGGCTACACCTTC.

The chain's CDR3 is CASSQGLIYGYTF. The CDR3 bases are TGTGCCAGCAGCCAAGGACTGATCTATGGCTACACCTTC. The V call is TRBV6-2 or TRBV6-3, the J call TRBJ1-2, with unresolved D. This CDR3 has 13 residues. V was trimmed by 6 bases and J by 4 bases, leaving 12 bases between them. Germline assignment: CDR1 MNHEY and CDR2 SVGEGT.

The chain couples TRBV5-6 to TRBJ2-7; 7 positions agree with TRBD1. The CDR3 has 14 amino acids. Germline V gives CDR1 SGHDT, CDR2 YYEEEE. V lost 0 bases to trimming and J lost 4 bases; unmatched junction nucleotides: 4. The CDR3 region has the DNA TGTGCCAGCAGCTTGGACAGGGGACGGTACGAGCAGTACTTC. Amino acids: CASSLDRGRYEQYF.

The chain recombines TRBV2 with TRBJ1-5, with D possibly being TRBD1 (6 bases). CDR1 SNHLY and CDR2 FYNNEI come from the germline V gene. The ends were cut back, 5 bases at V and 4 bases at J, with 15 bases in the middle. This CDR3 contains 15 residues. This chain's CDR3 is CASSYGQLGNQPQHF. Here the CDR3 DNA reads TGTGCCAGCAGTTATGGACAGCTTGGAAATCAGCCCCAGCATTTT.

In its sample, this clone was seen a few times. This chain joins TRBV18 and TRBJ2-7; D is ambiguous. V lost 2 bases, J lost 7 bases, and 12 bases lay in between. CDR1 is KGHSH and CDR2 is LQKENI in the germline V gene. There are 13 residues in the CDR3. The CDR3 nucleotides read TGTGCCAGCTCACCATTTTTCTCCGGGGAGCAGTACTTC. Its translation: CASSPFFSGEQYF.

The gene calls are TRBV4-2 and TRBJ2-1; TRBD2 matches at 11 bases. The J segment lost 9 bases and the V segment lost 1 base, leaving 5 bases of the junction unmatched. CDR3 size: 15 residues. CDR1 and CDR2 (germline): LGHNA, YNFKEQ. The CDR3 nucleotides read TGTGCCAGCAGCCAAGGGGGACTAGCGGTTCGTGAGCAGTTCTTC. Its protein product is CASSQGGLAVREQFF.

The chain carries TRBV19 and TRBJ1-4; TRBD1 is a possible D gene (5 bases). The CDR3 extends over 16 amino acids. The germline V gene encodes CDR1 LNHDA and CDR2 SQIVND (reference sequence). The germline V and J ends were trimmed by 1 base and 9 bases, with 18 bases remaining between them. The CDR3 region has the DNA TGTGCCAGTAGTATAGGGGGCTCGTTGGCGGTCCAAAAACTGTTTTTT. Protein sequence: CASSIGGSLAVQKLFF.

The J gene is TRBJ2-2, the V gene TRBV4-3; 8 bases are a match to TRBD1. This CDR3 has 18 residues. Germline loops: CDR1 LGHNA, CDR2 YSLEER. V was clipped by 1 base and J by 3 bases; unmatched bases: 10. CDR3 amino acids: CASSQGLRTGKDTGELFF. DNA of the CDR3: TGCGCCAGCAGCCAAGGGCTAAGGACAGGGAAAGACACCGGGGAGCTGTTTTTT.

This chain connects TRBV12-3 or TRBV12-4 to TRBJ2-3; D remains ambiguous. This CDR3 has 13 amino acids. Trimming removed 5 bases from V and 3 bases from J, with 9 bases in between. CDR3 region: CASSPTDTDTQYF. CDR3 DNA: TGTGCCAGCAGTCCTACAGATACAGATACGCAGTATTTT.

This clone was seen just once. This chain connects TRBV5-1 to TRBJ2-3, with 12 bases matching TRBD2. Germline V gene sequence: CDR1 SGHRS, CDR2 YFSETQ. The CDR3 is 17 amino acids. V was pared by 3 bases and J by 2 bases, with 7 bases of the junction left unmatched. DNA for the CDR3: TGCGCCAGCAGCTCTTGGACTAGCGGGACTTTCACAGATACGCAGTATTTT. Encoded protein: CASSSWTSGTFTDTQYF.

The gene calls are TRBV7-2 and TRBJ2-1, with TRBD1 as a possible D gene (5 bases). Germline V gene data show CDR1 as SGHTA and CDR2 as FQGNSA. V lost 4 bases to trimming and J lost 8 bases, with 9 bases between them. The CDR3 length is 12 residues. DNA for the CDR3: TGTGCCAGCAGCTCTCAGGGCCATGAGCAGTTCTTC. It codes for CASSSQGHEQFF.

This chain links TRBV13 with TRBJ2-7, with D possibly TRBD2 on 6 matching bases. The CDR3 covers 15 residues. Trimming cost V 5 bases and J 4 bases, with 18 bases left between them. Germline V lookup: CDR1 PRHDT, CDR2 FYEKMQ (reference sequence). The chain's CDR3 is CASSNRRTNYYEQYF. The CDR3 DNA is TGTGCCAGCAGCAACCGACGGACTAATTATTACGAGCAGTACTTC.

This rearrangement joins TRBV6-5 to TRBJ1-2; TRBD1 aligns across 9 bases. Germline-derived CDR1 and CDR2 are MNHEY and SVGAGI. This CDR3 region has 16 residues. With V trimmed by 0 bases and J by 4 bases, 6 bases remained unmatched. This chain's CDR3 is CASSYSGDRARYGYTF. CDR3 in DNA: TGTGCCAGCAGTTACTCGGGGGACAGGGCTCGCTATGGCTACACCTTC.

The chain uses TRBV7-3 and TRBJ2-2; 7 nucleotides align to TRBD2. Germline loops: CDR1 SGHTA, CDR2 FQGTGA. The CDR3 covers 15 residues. V dropped 5 bases and J dropped 5; count of bases not matched to a gene: 8. CDR3 in amino acids: CASSPGQGGTGELFF. Here the CDR3 DNA reads TGTGCCAGCAGCCCAGGCCAGGGAGGGACCGGGGAGCTGTTTTTT.

J is TRBJ1-6 and V is TRBV19; possibly TRBD1 for D (6 bases). V gave up 5 bases and J gave up 9 bases, with 11 bases separating them. The CDR3 is 13 amino acids. Germline CDR1 reads LNHDA; CDR2 reads SQIVND (reference sequence). CDR3 residues: CASSGTGFSPLHF. The CDR3 coding sequence is TGTGCCAGTAGTGGTACAGGGTTTTCACCCCTCCACTTT.